A single sample is the source of the 14 T cell receptor beta chains below, sequenced in a study of shared clonotypes between healthy human individuals. Using immunoSEQ multiplex PCR, the repertoire was profiled, and TCRdb retains in-frame clones only, with some absent. The sample carries 2 million to 2.5 million clones, 80% to 95% recorded once. The sequenced sample consisted of naive CD4+ T cells from PBMCs. Noted subset: CD45RA+ positively selected. Source of these receptors: a man aged 18-30 years in good health. Some clones in this sample may be carry-over from other donors' samples.

V and J are TRBV28 and TRBJ2-7, with a weak D call TRBD2 (6 bases). The CDR3 has 14 amino acids. Germline V gene data show CDR1 as MDHEN and CDR2 as SYDVKM. V gave up 3 bases and J gave up 1 base, with 10 bases separating them. DNA of the CDR3: TGTGCCAGCAGTTTTACGGGAGCATCCTACGAGCAGTACTTC. It translates to CASSFTGASYEQYF.

This clone occurred once. The V gene is TRBV11-2, the J gene TRBJ2-5; D gene ambiguous. The CDR3 has 13 amino acids. The germline gives CDR1 SGHAT, CDR2 FQNNGV. V shed 5 bases and J shed 5 bases, with 12 bases lying between them. The DNA for the CDR3 is TGTGCCAGCAGCCCGACGGGTTCGGAGACCCAGTACTTC. It is translated as CASSPTGSETQYF.

The V call is TRBV7-9, the J call TRBJ2-7; the match to TRBD2 covers 9 bases. Trimming cost V 5 bases and J 3 bases; bases outside gene matches: 5. Germline V lookup: CDR1 SEHNR, CDR2 FQNEAQ (reference sequence). The length of the CDR3 is 14 residues. The CDR3 DNA reads as TGTGCCAGCAGCCCCGGCGGGGGGGGCTACGAGCAGTACTTC. Its translation is CASSPGGGGYEQYF.

The chain employs TRBV9 and TRBJ2-1; 14 bases are a match to TRBD2. Per germline, CDR1 SGDLS and CDR2 YYNGEE. V shed 0 bases, J shed 0 bases, and the junction held 8 bases outside the gene matches. The CDR3 is 20 amino acids. The CDR3 here is CASSVEGLAGVGGSYNEQFF. For the CDR3, the DNA is TGTGCCAGCAGCGTAGAGGGACTAGCGGGAGTCGGGGGCTCCTACAATGAGCAGTTCTTC.

This clone appeared a single time. The chain has TRBV11-2 and TRBJ2-5, with D perhaps matching TRBD2 (6 bases). V lost 5 bases to trimming and J lost 9 bases, with 28 bases between them. Germline values: CDR1 SGHAT, CDR2 FQNNGV. The CDR3 runs 17 residues. CDR3 loop: CASSPRGREFSLLAQYF. The CDR3 coding sequence is TGTGCCAGCAGCCCGAGAGGTCGGGAGTTTAGCCTCCTCGCCCAGTACTTC.

This clone was seen a single time. V and J are TRBV4-3 and TRBJ2-1, with D unclear. The CDR3 has 15 amino acids. Germline V CDR1 and CDR2: LGHNA, YSLEER. Trimming stripped 0 bases from V and 8 bases from J, with 14 bases between. This CDR3 reads CASSQESSGFDEQFF. The CDR3, as DNA: TGCGCCAGCAGCCAAGAGTCTAGTGGATTCGATGAGCAGTTCTTC.

The rearrangement joins TRBV5-1 to TRBJ2-7, with 10 bases that match TRBD1. Germline trimming cut 4 bases from V and 0 bases from J; bases unmatched to any gene: 4. This CDR3 is 15 amino acids long. CDR1 is SGHRS, CDR2 YFSETQ, per germline. The CDR3 protein is CASSAGTGVSYEQYF. The CDR3 DNA is TGCGCCAGCAGCGCCGGGACAGGGGTCTCCTACGAGCAGTACTTC.

V gene TRBV2 combines with J gene TRBJ2-5; no firm D call. This CDR3 contains 14 residues. The V end lost 6 bases, the J end lost 5 bases, and 16 bases lay between the germline ends. Germline V gene sequence: CDR1 SNHLY, CDR2 FYNNEI. For the CDR3, the DNA is TGTGCCAGCAGGCCCTATGAGGCTGGGGAGACCCAGTACTTC. Amino acid sequence: CASRPYEAGETQYF.

The chain combines TRBV27 with TRBJ2-7, with 7 bases identical to TRBD1. The CDR3 totals 17 residues. The germline CDR1 and CDR2 sequences are MNHEY and SMNVEV (reference sequence). With 6 bases clipped from V and 3 bases from J, the junction kept 17 bases outside the gene matches. CDR3 DNA: TGTGCCAGCAGACAACGACCTTTAGAAGACAGGGTCTACGAGCAGTACTTC. Translated: CASRQRPLEDRVYEQYF.

Note on this clone: This same CDR3 is encoded by further DNA sequences in the sample. This chain links TRBV5-1 with TRBJ2-2, with D possibly matching TRBD2 (6 bases). Germline V gene sequence: CDR1 SGHRS, CDR2 YFSETQ. This CDR3 contains 13 residues. The ends were cut back, 0 bases at V and 7 bases at J, with 7 bases in the middle. The CDR3: CASSLAGGGELFF. In DNA form, the CDR3 reads TGCGCCAGCAGCTTGGCCGGGGGCGGGGAGCTGTTTTTT.

This chain joins TRBV7-9 and TRBJ2-7; 7 positions agree with TRBD2. This CDR3 region has 15 residues. Germline V CDR1 and CDR2: SEHNR, FQNEAQ (reference sequence). Trimming took 4 bases from V and 4 from J; bases not matched to a gene: 10. CDR3 sequence reads: CASSWRGAGDYEQYF. In DNA, the CDR3 is TGTGCCAGCAGCTGGAGGGGTGCGGGGGATTACGAGCAGTACTTC.

The V gene is TRBV21-1, the J gene TRBJ2-1; the D segment call TRBD2 is taken from the table without a DNA check. TRBV21-1 corresponds to a pseudogene. The CDR3 sequence is 17 residues long. This chain's CDR3 is CASSKGGGAELPNEQFF. CDR3 nucleotide sequence: TGTGCCAGCAGCAAAGGTGGAGGAGCGGAACTACCCAATGAGCAGTTCTTC.

The rearrangement joins TRBV28 to TRBJ1-5, with 8 bases fitting TRBD1. CDR1 is MDHEN and CDR2 is SYDVKM in the germline V gene. CDR3 length: 15 amino acids. With V trimmed by 3 bases and J by 6 bases, 7 bases remained unmatched. The CDR3 here is CASSLSRGRGQPQHF. The DNA for the CDR3 is TGTGCCAGCAGTTTGAGCAGGGGGCGAGGTCAGCCCCAGCATTTT.

The V call is TRBV9, the J call TRBJ1-1, with D perhaps matching TRBD1 (5 bases). Germline CDR1 reads SGDLS; CDR2 reads YYNGEE. CDR3 length: 17 residues. V was clipped by 0 bases and J by 4 bases, with 19 bases between them. The CDR3 protein is CASSVVDRRRRGTEAFF. The CDR3 nucleotides are TGTGCCAGCAGCGTAGTGGATCGTAGGCGAAGGGGCACTGAAGCTTTCTTT.